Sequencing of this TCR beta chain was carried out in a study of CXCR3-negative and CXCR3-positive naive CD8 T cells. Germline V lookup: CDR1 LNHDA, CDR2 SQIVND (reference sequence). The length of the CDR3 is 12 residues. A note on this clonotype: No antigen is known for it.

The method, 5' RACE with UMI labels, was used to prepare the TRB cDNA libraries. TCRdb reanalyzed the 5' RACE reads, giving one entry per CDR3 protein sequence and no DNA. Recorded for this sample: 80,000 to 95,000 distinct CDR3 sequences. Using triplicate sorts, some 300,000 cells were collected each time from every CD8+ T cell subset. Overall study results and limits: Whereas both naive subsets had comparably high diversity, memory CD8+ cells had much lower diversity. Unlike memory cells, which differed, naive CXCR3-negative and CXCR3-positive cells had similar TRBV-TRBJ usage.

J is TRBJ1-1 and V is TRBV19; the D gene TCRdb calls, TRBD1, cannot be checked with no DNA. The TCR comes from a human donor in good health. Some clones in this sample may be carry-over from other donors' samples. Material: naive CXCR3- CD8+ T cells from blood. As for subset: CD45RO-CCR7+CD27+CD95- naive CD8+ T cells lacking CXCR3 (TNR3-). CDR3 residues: CASFGTVIEAFF. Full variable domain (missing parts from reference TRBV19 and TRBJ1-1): DGGITQSPKYLFRKEGQNVTLSCEQNLNHDAMYWYRQDPGQGLRLIYYSQIVNDFQKGDIAEGYSVSREKKESFPLTVTSAQKNPTAFYLCASFGTVIEAFFGQGTRLTVV.